This T cell receptor (beta chain) comes out of a study of technical replicates of blood from several donors. Looked up from germline, CDR1 is SGDLS and CDR2 is YYNGEE. The CDR3 sequence is 16 residues long. V lost 1 base and J lost 6; bases outside the gene matches: 9. TCRdb's copy holds only in-frame clones and misses some; the assay was immunoSEQ multiplex PCR. The top ten hold approximately 0.41% of the sample, which has around 79,000 clones, just under 95% seen once. This chain links TRBV9 with TRBJ2-7; 11 bases are a match to TRBD1. The material sequenced was T cells isolated from PBMCs. This receptor was identified in a human donor in good health. The CDR3 here is CASSVSLTGTGGEQYF. The CDR3, as DNA: TGTGCCAGCAGCGTAAGTCTAACTGGGACAGGGGGCGAGCAGTACTTC.